These T cell receptor beta chains were read from a single sample in a study of blood T cell repertoires in COVID-19. Using immunoSEQ multiplex PCR, the repertoire was profiled, and TCRdb retains in-frame clones only, with some absent. Of about 230,000 clones in the sample, 85% to 90% were seen once. The sequencing sample was made of PBMCs or T cells enriched from blood (not recorded which). The source of these receptors is a woman under 40 with acute COVID-19. Both conserved end residues are part of each CDR3. D genes are given only for firm matches. Clone size is stated in some rows and not others, as once, few, many or a class when expanded.

abundance: .; j_gene: TRBJ2-1; d_gene: TRBD1; v_gene: TRBV13; CDR3nt: TGTGCCAGCAGTCCGGGACAGGGGTATCTAAATGAGCAGTTCTTC; CDR3aa: CASSPGQGYLNEQFF
abundance: once; j_gene: TRBJ2-6; d_gene: .; v_gene: TRBV7-2; CDR3nt: TGTGCCAGCAGCGCGTGGGCCCTGGGTTCTGGGGCCAACGTCCTGACTTTC; CDR3aa: CASSAWALGSGANVLTF
abundance: .; j_gene: TRBJ1-4; d_gene: .; v_gene: TRBV4-3; CDR3nt: TGCGCCAGCAGCCAAGATTCTGTGGGCGCTAATGAAAAACTGTTTTTT; CDR3aa: CASSQDSVGANEKLFF
abundance: once; j_gene: TRBJ1-4; d_gene: TRBD1; v_gene: TRBV18; CDR3nt: TGTGCCAGCTCACCTAACCGGGACAGTGATGAAAAACTGTTTTTT; CDR3aa: CASSPNRDSDEKLFF
abundance: .; j_gene: TRBJ1-1; d_gene: TRBD1; v_gene: TRBV4-3; CDR3nt: TGCGCCAGCAGCCGAGACAGGACAGGGGCATCTGAAGCTTTCTTT; CDR3aa: CASSRDRTGASEAFF
abundance: once; j_gene: TRBJ2-3; d_gene: TRBD2; v_gene: TRBV6-4; CDR3nt: TGTGCCAGCAGTGTGGAGCGGGGGCGCACAGATACGCAGTATTTT; CDR3aa: CASSVERGRTDTQYF
abundance: .; j_gene: TRBJ1-2; d_gene: .; v_gene: TRBV13; CDR3nt: TGTGCCAGCAGCCGACCTACGGGTAGCTATGGCTACACCTTC; CDR3aa: CASSRPTGSYGYTF
abundance: .; j_gene: TRBJ2-1; d_gene: TRBD2; v_gene: TRBV5-5; CDR3nt: TGTGCCAGCAGCCCCCCCCCGGGTCTAGCGGGGGATGAGCAGTTCTTC; CDR3aa: CASSPPPGLAGDEQFF
abundance: .; j_gene: TRBJ2-1; d_gene: .; v_gene: TRBV4-3; CDR3nt: TGCGCCAGCAGCCAAGATAGGGGGGGAACCTACAATGAGCAGTTCTTC; CDR3aa: CASSQDRGGTYNEQFF
abundance: .; j_gene: TRBJ2-5; d_gene: .; v_gene: TRBV10-2; CDR3nt: TGCGCCAGCAGTGCGGGGGTTAGCGGTGAGACCCAGTACTTC; CDR3aa: CASSAGVSGETQYF
abundance: .; j_gene: TRBJ2-2; d_gene: TRBD2; v_gene: TRBV4-2; CDR3nt: TGTGCCAGCAGCCTTTATCCCCATGGCGTAGCGGGGGGTCCGAACACCGGGGAGCTGTTTTTT; CDR3aa: CASSLYPHGVAGGPNTGELFF
abundance: .; j_gene: TRBJ2-7; d_gene: .; v_gene: TRBV5-1; CDR3nt: TGCGCCAGCAGCCCCCGGACACGGAAAGGCATCTACGAGCAGTACTTC; CDR3aa: CASSPRTRKGIYEQYF
abundance: .; j_gene: TRBJ2-7; d_gene: TRBD1; v_gene: TRBV7-9; CDR3nt: TGTGCCAGCAGTCTCACCGACAGGGCTGGCGAGCAGTACTTC; CDR3aa: CASSLTDRAGEQYF
abundance: .; j_gene: TRBJ2-3; d_gene: .; v_gene: TRBV11-3; CDR3nt: TGTGCCAGCAGCCGCGAGGACACGAGGGGGACAGATACGCAGTATTTT; CDR3aa: CASSREDTRGTDTQYF
abundance: .; j_gene: TRBJ1-4; d_gene: .; v_gene: TRBV4-1; CDR3nt: TGCGCCAGCAGCCCACCGGGAGGCGAAAAACTGTTTTTT; CDR3aa: CASSPPGGEKLFF
abundance: .; j_gene: TRBJ2-2; d_gene: .; v_gene: TRBV7-2; CDR3nt: TGTGCCAGCAGCTTACACAGGGAGAACACCGGGGAGCTGTTTTTT; CDR3aa: CASSLHRENTGELFF
abundance: .; j_gene: TRBJ2-5; d_gene: .; v_gene: TRBV6-5; CDR3nt: TGTGCCAGCAGGGGCTACACAGGGTCAGAGACCCAGTACTTC; CDR3aa: CASRGYTGSETQYF
abundance: .; j_gene: TRBJ2-7; d_gene: .; v_gene: TRBV7-3; CDR3nt: TGTGCCAGCAGCTCCCTACAAGGGGCCGAGCAGTACTTC; CDR3aa: CASSSLQGAEQYF
abundance: .; j_gene: TRBJ2-1; d_gene: .; v_gene: TRBV5-1; CDR3nt: TGCGCCAGCAGCTTGGAGGGGAATGAGCAGTTCTTC; CDR3aa: CASSLEGNEQFF
abundance: few; j_gene: TRBJ1-2; d_gene: TRBD1; v_gene: TRBV30; CDR3nt: TGTGCCTGGACGTTTGGGGACAGGCGCTATGGCTACACCTTC; CDR3aa: CAWTFGDRRYGYTF
abundance: .; j_gene: TRBJ2-1; d_gene: .; v_gene: TRBV3-1/TRBV3-2; CDR3nt: TGTGCCAGCAGCCAGAATGGGCTTGTCAATGAGCAGTTCTTC; CDR3aa: CASSQNGLVNEQFF
abundance: .; j_gene: TRBJ1-4; d_gene: .; v_gene: TRBV18; CDR3nt: TGTGCCAGCTCACCCGACCTGGACAGCGCAACTAATGAAAAACTGTTTTTT; CDR3aa: CASSPDLDSATNEKLFF
abundance: few; j_gene: TRBJ2-1; d_gene: TRBD2; v_gene: TRBV6-5; CDR3nt: TGTGCCAGCAGTATAGCGGGGGGGCGGAATGAGCAGTTCTTC; CDR3aa: CASSIAGGRNEQFF
abundance: many; j_gene: TRBJ1-4; d_gene: .; v_gene: TRBV28; CDR3nt: TGTGCCAGCAGTTTCGCGGGGGTACTGTCTAATGAAAAACTGTTTTTT; CDR3aa: CASSFAGVLSNEKLFF
abundance: few; j_gene: TRBJ2-5; d_gene: .; v_gene: TRBV5-1; CDR3nt: TGCGCCAGCAGCTTGGGGGGGACACCCCAAGAGACCCAGTACTTC; CDR3aa: CASSLGGTPQETQYF
abundance: .; j_gene: TRBJ2-3; d_gene: TRBD2; v_gene: TRBV6-5; CDR3nt: TGTGCCAGCACCCCGGGGGGGCTAACAGATACGCAGTATTTT; CDR3aa: CASTPGGLTDTQYF
abundance: .; j_gene: TRBJ2-7; d_gene: .; v_gene: TRBV19; CDR3nt: TGTGCCAGTAGTATGAGGACCCGCGAACAGGGATCCTACGAGCAGTACTTC; CDR3aa: CASSMRTREQGSYEQYF
abundance: .; j_gene: TRBJ1-3; d_gene: .; v_gene: TRBV15; CDR3nt: TGTGCCACCAGCGCCAGCAGGGGTTTAGCTGGAAACACCATATATTTT; CDR3aa: CATSASRGLAGNTIYF
abundance: .; j_gene: TRBJ2-7; d_gene: TRBD2; v_gene: TRBV19; CDR3nt: TGTGCCAGTAGTTTTCGGGAGGGCTCCAACGAGCAGTACTTC; CDR3aa: CASSFREGSNEQYF
abundance: .; j_gene: TRBJ2-1; d_gene: .; v_gene: TRBV7-6; CDR3nt: TGTGCCAGCAGCCAGATACAGGGATCCTACAATGAGCAGTTCTTC; CDR3aa: CASSQIQGSYNEQFF
abundance: .; j_gene: TRBJ1-2; d_gene: TRBD1; v_gene: TRBV6-1; CDR3nt: TGTGCCAGCAGTGAATTGGGGACAGCAACCTTTATTAGTGGCTACACCTTC; CDR3aa: CASSELGTATFISGYTF
abundance: few; j_gene: TRBJ2-7; d_gene: .; v_gene: TRBV5-1; CDR3nt: TGCGCCAGCAGTTCGGGCAGCAACAGGGTAAGCTCCTACGAGCAGTACTTC; CDR3aa: CASSSGSNRVSSYEQYF
abundance: .; j_gene: TRBJ2-7; d_gene: .; v_gene: TRBV3-1/TRBV3-2; CDR3nt: TGTGCCAGCAGCCAATTAGGGGACGAGCAGTACTTC; CDR3aa: CASSQLGDEQYF
abundance: .; j_gene: TRBJ1-1; d_gene: .; v_gene: TRBV12-3/TRBV12-4; CDR3nt: TGTGCCAGCAGCAAACAGCTGAACACTGAAGCTTTCTTT; CDR3aa: CASSKQLNTEAFF
abundance: .; j_gene: TRBJ1-2; d_gene: TRBD1; v_gene: TRBV9; CDR3nt: TGTGCCAGCAGCGCCACCGGGACAGGATACTATGGCTACACCTTC; CDR3aa: CASSATGTGYYGYTF
abundance: .; j_gene: TRBJ2-2; d_gene: .; v_gene: TRBV2; CDR3nt: TGTGCCAGCAGTGAAGTGAATACAGGGACCGGGGAGCTGTTTTTT; CDR3aa: CASSEVNTGTGELFF
abundance: .; j_gene: TRBJ2-7; d_gene: .; v_gene: TRBV29-1; CDR3nt: TGCAGCGTTGAGGGTTACCAGGGTTCCTACGAGCAGTACTTC; CDR3aa: CSVEGYQGSYEQYF
abundance: .; j_gene: TRBJ2-3; d_gene: TRBD1; v_gene: TRBV29-1; CDR3nt: TGCAGCGTTGAAAGGGGACAGAGTAGCACAGATACGCAGTATTTT; CDR3aa: CSVERGQSSTDTQYF
abundance: once; j_gene: TRBJ2-5; d_gene: .; v_gene: TRBV2; CDR3nt: TGTGCCAGCAGTGGCATTAGAGAGACCCAGTACTTC; CDR3aa: CASSGIRETQYF
abundance: .; j_gene: TRBJ1-3; d_gene: .; v_gene: TRBV5-1; CDR3nt: TGCGCCAGCAGCCCCTATGGGGGCGACTCTGGAAACACCATATATTTT; CDR3aa: CASSPYGGDSGNTIYF
abundance: .; j_gene: TRBJ2-7; d_gene: TRBD1; v_gene: TRBV12-3/TRBV12-4; CDR3nt: TGTGCCAGCAGTTTGGGACAGTCCTACGAGCAGTACTTC; CDR3aa: CASSLGQSYEQYF
abundance: once; j_gene: TRBJ2-3; d_gene: .; v_gene: TRBV7-9; CDR3nt: TGTGCCAGCAGCTCCGGGGGGCAAGTGGTAGATACGCAGTATTTT; CDR3aa: CASSSGGQVVDTQYF
abundance: .; j_gene: TRBJ1-5; d_gene: .; v_gene: TRBV11-2; CDR3nt: TGTGCCAGCAGCATAACTTCAGGCCCTAATCAGCCCCAGCATTTT; CDR3aa: CASSITSGPNQPQHF
abundance: .; j_gene: TRBJ1-4; d_gene: .; v_gene: TRBV28; CDR3nt: TGTGCCAGCAGTTTAAGGAGGGTTGAAAAACTGTTTTTT; CDR3aa: CASSLRRVEKLFF
abundance: .; j_gene: TRBJ2-7; d_gene: .; v_gene: TRBV10-1; CDR3nt: TGCGCCAGCTCCCCCGGGGGCTCCTACGAGCAGTACTTC; CDR3aa: CASSPGGSYEQYF
abundance: .; j_gene: TRBJ1-4; d_gene: .; v_gene: TRBV11-2; CDR3nt: TGTGCCAGCAGCCACTCCGGGTCTGGTAATGAAAAACTGTTTTTT; CDR3aa: CASSHSGSGNEKLFF
abundance: .; j_gene: TRBJ1-1; d_gene: TRBD1; v_gene: TRBV5-1; CDR3nt: TGCGCCAGCAGCTGGAGGTCAGGGGGCGAGAACACTGAAGCTTTCTTT; CDR3aa: CASSWRSGGENTEAFF
abundance: once; j_gene: TRBJ2-7; d_gene: TRBD1; v_gene: TRBV19; CDR3nt: TGTGCCAGTCCTCCAGACAGGGGGCCCCCCTACGAGCAGTACTTC; CDR3aa: CASPPDRGPPYEQYF
abundance: .; j_gene: TRBJ2-2; d_gene: TRBD2; v_gene: TRBV9; CDR3nt: TGTGCCAGCAGCGTACCCCGGGACTATACGGGGGGGACCGGGGAGCTGTTTTTT; CDR3aa: CASSVPRDYTGGTGELFF
abundance: .; j_gene: TRBJ1-2; d_gene: .; v_gene: TRBV19; CDR3nt: TGTGCCAGTAGTGCCGCGGGGGTATATGGCTACACCTTC; CDR3aa: CASSAAGVYGYTF
abundance: .; j_gene: TRBJ1-2; d_gene: TRBD1; v_gene: TRBV18; CDR3nt: TGTGCCAGCTCACTACTGGACAGGGGCAACTATGGCTACACCTTC; CDR3aa: CASSLLDRGNYGYTF
abundance: .; j_gene: TRBJ2-5; d_gene: .; v_gene: TRBV11-2; CDR3nt: TGTGCCAGCAGCGGTCCAGGGATAGAGACCCAGTACTTC; CDR3aa: CASSGPGIETQYF
abundance: .; j_gene: TRBJ1-1; d_gene: TRBD1; v_gene: TRBV5-6; CDR3nt: TGTGCCAGCAGCTTTTTTAAGGGGGCTAGAAACACTGAAGCTTTCTTT; CDR3aa: CASSFFKGARNTEAFF
abundance: few; j_gene: TRBJ1-2; d_gene: TRBD1; v_gene: TRBV4-3; CDR3nt: TGCGCCAGCAGCCAAGAATTCGGGACAGACTATGGCTACACCTTC; CDR3aa: CASSQEFGTDYGYTF
abundance: .; j_gene: TRBJ2-2; d_gene: .; v_gene: TRBV30; CDR3nt: TGTGCCTGCACCGGACAGAAGAACACCGGGGAGCTGTTTTTT; CDR3aa: CACTGQKNTGELFF
abundance: .; j_gene: TRBJ1-3; d_gene: .; v_gene: TRBV5-1; CDR3nt: TGCGCCAGCAGCTTGGCCACGCGCAACTCTGGAAACACCATATATTTT; CDR3aa: CASSLATRNSGNTIYF
abundance: once; j_gene: TRBJ1-5; d_gene: .; v_gene: TRBV30; CDR3nt: TGTGCCTGGAGCCTGAATTCAGGGTTTGCTCAGCCCCAGCATTTT; CDR3aa: CAWSLNSGFAQPQHF
abundance: .; j_gene: TRBJ1-6; d_gene: .; v_gene: TRBV7-9; CDR3nt: TGTGCCAGCAGGCCTACCCAGGGCGCCTTTAATTCACCCCTCCACTTT; CDR3aa: CASRPTQGAFNSPLHF
abundance: .; j_gene: TRBJ1-2; d_gene: .; v_gene: TRBV7-9; CDR3nt: TGTGCCAGCAGCTTGGTGTACAGCGGGCAGAGCTATGGCTACACCTTC; CDR3aa: CASSLVYSGQSYGYTF
abundance: .; j_gene: TRBJ2-2; d_gene: TRBD1; v_gene: TRBV28; CDR3nt: TGTGCCAGCAGTTTCGACGGGACAGCCATTAACACCGGGGAGCTGTTTTTT; CDR3aa: CASSFDGTAINTGELFF